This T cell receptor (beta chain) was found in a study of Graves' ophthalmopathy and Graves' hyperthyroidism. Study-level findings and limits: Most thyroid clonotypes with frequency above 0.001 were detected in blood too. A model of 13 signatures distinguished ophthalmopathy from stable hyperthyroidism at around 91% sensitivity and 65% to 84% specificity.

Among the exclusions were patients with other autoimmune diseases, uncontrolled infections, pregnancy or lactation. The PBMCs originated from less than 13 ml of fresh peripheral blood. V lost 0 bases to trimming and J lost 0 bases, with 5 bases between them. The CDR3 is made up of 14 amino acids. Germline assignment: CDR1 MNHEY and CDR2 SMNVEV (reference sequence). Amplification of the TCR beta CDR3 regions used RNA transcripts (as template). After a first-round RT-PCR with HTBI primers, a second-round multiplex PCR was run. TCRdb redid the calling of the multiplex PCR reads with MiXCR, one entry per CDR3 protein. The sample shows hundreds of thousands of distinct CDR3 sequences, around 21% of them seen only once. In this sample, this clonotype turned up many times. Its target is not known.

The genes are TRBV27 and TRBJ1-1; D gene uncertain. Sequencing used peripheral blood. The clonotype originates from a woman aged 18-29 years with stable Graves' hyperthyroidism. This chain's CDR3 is CASSLSEVNTEAFF. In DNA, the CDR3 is TGTGCCAGCAGTTTATCGGAGGTGAACACTGAAGCTTTCTTT.